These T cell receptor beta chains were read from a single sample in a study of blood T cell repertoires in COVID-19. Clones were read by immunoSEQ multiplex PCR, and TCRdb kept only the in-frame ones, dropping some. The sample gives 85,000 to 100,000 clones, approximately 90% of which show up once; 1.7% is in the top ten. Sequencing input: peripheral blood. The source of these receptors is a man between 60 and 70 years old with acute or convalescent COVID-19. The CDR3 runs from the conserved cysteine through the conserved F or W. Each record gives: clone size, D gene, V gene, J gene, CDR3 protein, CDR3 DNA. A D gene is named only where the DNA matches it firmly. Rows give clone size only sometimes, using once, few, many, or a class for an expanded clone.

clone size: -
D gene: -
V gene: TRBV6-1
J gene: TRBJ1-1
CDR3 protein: CASSDRVSEAFF
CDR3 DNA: TGTGCCAGCAGTGACAGGGTAAGCGAAGCTTTCTTT

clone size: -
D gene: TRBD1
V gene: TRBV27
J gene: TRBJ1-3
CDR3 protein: CASRGTGENTIYF
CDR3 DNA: TGTGCCAGCAGGGGGACAGGGGAAAACACCATATATTTT

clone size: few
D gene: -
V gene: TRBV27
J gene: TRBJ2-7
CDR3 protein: CASSPFSYEQYF
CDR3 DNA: TGTGCCAGCAGTCCTTTCTCCTACGAGCAGTACTTC

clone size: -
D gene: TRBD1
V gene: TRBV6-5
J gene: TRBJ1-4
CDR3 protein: CASRAGGDEKLFF
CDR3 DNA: TGTGCCAGCAGGGCAGGGGGCGACGAAAAACTGTTTTTT

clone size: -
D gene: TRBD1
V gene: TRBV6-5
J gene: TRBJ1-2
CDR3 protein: CASSTWGQQNYGYTF
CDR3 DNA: TGTGCCAGCAGTACCTGGGGACAGCAAAACTATGGCTACACCTTC

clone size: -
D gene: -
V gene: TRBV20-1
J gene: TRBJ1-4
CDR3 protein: CSASRPVGGEKLFF
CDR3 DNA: TGCAGTGCTAGTCGACCAGTGGGGGGTGAAAAACTGTTTTTT

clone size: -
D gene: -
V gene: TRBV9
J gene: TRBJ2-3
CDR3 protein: CASSFSGSSTDTQYF
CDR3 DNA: TGTGCCAGCAGCTTTAGCGGTTCTAGCACAGATACGCAGTATTTT

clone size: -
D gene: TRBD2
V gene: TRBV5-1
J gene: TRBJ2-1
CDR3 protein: CASRSSGGSYNEQFF
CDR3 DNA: TGCGCCAGCAGGTCAAGCGGGGGGTCGTACAATGAGCAGTTCTTC

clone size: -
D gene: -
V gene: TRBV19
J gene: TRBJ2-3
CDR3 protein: CASRYRGTDTQYF
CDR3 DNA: TGTGCCAGTAGGTACAGGGGCACAGATACGCAGTATTTT

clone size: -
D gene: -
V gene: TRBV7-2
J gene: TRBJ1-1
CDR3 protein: CASSSARVLNTEAFF
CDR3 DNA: TGTGCCAGCAGCTCCGCGCGGGTTTTGAACACTGAAGCTTTCTTT

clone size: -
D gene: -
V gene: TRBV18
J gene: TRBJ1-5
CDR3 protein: CASSLSYRGGQPQHF
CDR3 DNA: TGTGCCAGCTCACTCTCGTACCGGGGTGGACAGCCCCAGCATTTT

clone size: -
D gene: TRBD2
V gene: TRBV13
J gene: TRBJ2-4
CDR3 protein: CASRSGLAGGIQYF
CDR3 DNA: TGTGCCAGCAGGTCGGGACTAGCGGGTGGCATTCAGTACTTC

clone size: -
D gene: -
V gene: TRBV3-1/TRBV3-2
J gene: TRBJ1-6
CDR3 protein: CASSQQGGNSPLHF
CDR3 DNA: TGTGCCAGCAGCCAACAGGGTGGTAATTCACCCCTCCACTTT

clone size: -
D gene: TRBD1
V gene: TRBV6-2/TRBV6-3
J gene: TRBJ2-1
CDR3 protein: CASSYRDRGRNEQFF
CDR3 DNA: TGTGCCAGCAGTTATCGGGACAGGGGGAGGAATGAGCAGTTCTTC

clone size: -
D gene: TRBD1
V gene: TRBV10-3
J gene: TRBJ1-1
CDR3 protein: CAISDPTGLGTEAFF
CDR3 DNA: TGTGCCATCAGTGACCCGACAGGGTTGGGGACTGAAGCTTTCTTT

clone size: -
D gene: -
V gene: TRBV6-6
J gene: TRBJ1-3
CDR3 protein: CASSYFRDSGNTIYF
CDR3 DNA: TGTGCCAGCAGTTATTTTCGGGACTCTGGAAACACCATATATTTT

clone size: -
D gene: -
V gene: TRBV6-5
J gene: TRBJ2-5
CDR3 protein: CASRPPSSGETQYF
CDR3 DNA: TGTGCCAGCAGACCTCCATCGAGTGGAGAGACCCAGTACTTC

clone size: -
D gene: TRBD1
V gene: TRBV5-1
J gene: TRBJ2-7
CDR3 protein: CASSPGGTGTSLEEQYF
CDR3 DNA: TGCGCCAGCAGCCCGGGTGGGACAGGGACATCCCTAGAGGAGCAGTACTTC

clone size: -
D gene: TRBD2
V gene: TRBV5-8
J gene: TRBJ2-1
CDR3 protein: CASSLALGSGETNEQFF
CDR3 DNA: TGTGCCAGCAGCTTGGCCTTGGGTAGCGGGGAAACCAATGAGCAGTTCTTC

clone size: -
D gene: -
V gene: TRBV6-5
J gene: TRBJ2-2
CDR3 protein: CAILGQPPNTGELFF
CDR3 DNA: TGTGCCATTCTTGGACAGCCGCCGAACACCGGGGAGCTGTTTTTT

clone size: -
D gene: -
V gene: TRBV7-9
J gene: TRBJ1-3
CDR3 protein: CASSSDSHSGNTIYF
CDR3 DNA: TGTGCCAGCAGCTCGGACAGCCACTCTGGAAACACCATATATTTT

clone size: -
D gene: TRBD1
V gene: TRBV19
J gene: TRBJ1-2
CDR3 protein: CASSMAGGNNYGYTF
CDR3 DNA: TGTGCCAGTAGTATGGCAGGGGGGAATAACTATGGCTACACCTTC